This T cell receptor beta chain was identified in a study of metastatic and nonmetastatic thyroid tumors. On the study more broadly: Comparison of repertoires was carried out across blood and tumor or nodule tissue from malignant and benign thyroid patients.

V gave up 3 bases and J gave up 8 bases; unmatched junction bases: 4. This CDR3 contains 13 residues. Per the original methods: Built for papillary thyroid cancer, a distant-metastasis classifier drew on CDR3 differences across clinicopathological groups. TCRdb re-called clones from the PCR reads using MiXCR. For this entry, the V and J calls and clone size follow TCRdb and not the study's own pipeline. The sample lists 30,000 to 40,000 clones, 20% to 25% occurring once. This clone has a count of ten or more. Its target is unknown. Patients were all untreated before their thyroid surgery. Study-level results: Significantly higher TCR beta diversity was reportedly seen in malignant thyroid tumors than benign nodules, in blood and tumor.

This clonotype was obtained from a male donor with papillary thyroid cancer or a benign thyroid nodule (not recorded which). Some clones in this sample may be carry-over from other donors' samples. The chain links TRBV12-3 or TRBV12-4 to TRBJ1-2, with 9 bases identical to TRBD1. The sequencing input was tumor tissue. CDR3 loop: CASSLGQGIGYTF. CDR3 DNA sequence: TGTGCCAGCAGTTTGGGACAGGGAATCGGCTACACCTTC.